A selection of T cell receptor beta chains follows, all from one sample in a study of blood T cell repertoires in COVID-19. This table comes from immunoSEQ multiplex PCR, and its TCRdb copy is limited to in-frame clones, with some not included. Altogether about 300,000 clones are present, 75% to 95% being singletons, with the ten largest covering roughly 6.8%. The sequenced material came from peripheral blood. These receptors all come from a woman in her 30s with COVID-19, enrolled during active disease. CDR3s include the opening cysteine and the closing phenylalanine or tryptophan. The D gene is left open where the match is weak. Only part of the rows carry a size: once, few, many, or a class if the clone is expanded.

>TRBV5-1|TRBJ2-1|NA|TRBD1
TGCGCCAGCAGCTCCCCGGGACAGGGGATGAATGAGCAGTTCTTC
CASSSPGQGMNEQFF
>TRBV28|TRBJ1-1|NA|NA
TGTGCCAGCAGTTGGGCTCACAGTAAAGGAAGAGAAGCTTTCTTT
CASSWAHSKGREAFF
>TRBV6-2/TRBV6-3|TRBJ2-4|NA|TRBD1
TGTGCCAGCAGTCGCACCGGGACAGGGGGCGGCATTCAGTACTTC
CASSRTGTGGGIQYF
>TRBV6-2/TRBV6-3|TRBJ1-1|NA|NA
TGTGCCAGCAGTTACTTTACATCCGGGGACACTGAAGCTTTCTTT
CASSYFTSGDTEAFF
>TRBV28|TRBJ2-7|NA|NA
TGTGCCAGCAGTTCCCCCGCGGAGGCCCGGGACGAGCAGTACTTC
CASSSPAEARDEQYF
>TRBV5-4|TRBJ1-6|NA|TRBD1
TGTGCCAGCGGCGACAGGGGGCGTAATTCACCCCTCCACTTT
CASGDRGRNSPLHF
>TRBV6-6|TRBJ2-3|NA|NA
TGTGCCAGCAGTTACTCGATCGCGGGACCCACAGATACGCAGTATTTT
CASSYSIAGPTDTQYF
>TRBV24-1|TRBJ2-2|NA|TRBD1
TGTGCCACGCGACAGGGGTCGGACACCGGGGAGCTGTTTTTT
CATRQGSDTGELFF
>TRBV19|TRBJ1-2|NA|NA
TGTGCCAGTAGTGGGGGGGCGTCGGCTGGCTACACCTTC
CASSGGASAGYTF
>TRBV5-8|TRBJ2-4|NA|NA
TGTGCCAGCAGCTTGGAGTTCGCGAGGAGGATTCAGTACTTC
CASSLEFARRIQYF
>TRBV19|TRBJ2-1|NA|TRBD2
TGTGCCAGTAGTATGGGGGGACTAGCGAGGCATGAGCAGTTCTTC
CASSMGGLARHEQFF
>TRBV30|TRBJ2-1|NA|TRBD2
TGTGCCTGGAACAGCGGGAGAATCCACAATGAGCAGTTCTTC
CAWNSGRIHNEQFF
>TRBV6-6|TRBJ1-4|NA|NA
TGTGCCAGCAGTCTAGACAGCTTCAATGAAAAACTGTTTTTT
CASSLDSFNEKLFF
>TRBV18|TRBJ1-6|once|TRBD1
TGTGCCAGCTCACGAGACAGGGTTAATTCACCCCTCCACTTT
CASSRDRVNSPLHF
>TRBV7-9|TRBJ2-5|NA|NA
TGTGCCAGCAGCTTAGGGGGCTCCCCAACAGAGACCCAGTACTTC
CASSLGGSPTETQYF
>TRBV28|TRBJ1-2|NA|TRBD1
TGTGCCAGCAGTTGGACAGGGGGCTACTATGGCTACACCTTC
CASSWTGGYYGYTF
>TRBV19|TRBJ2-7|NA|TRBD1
TGTGCCAGTAGAACGACAGGGGGCCGTACCTACGAGCAGTACTTC
CASRTTGGRTYEQYF
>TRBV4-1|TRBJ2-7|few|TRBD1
TGCGCCAGCAGCCAGGACCCTAGGACAGGGGGAGAGCAGTACTTC
CASSQDPRTGGEQYF
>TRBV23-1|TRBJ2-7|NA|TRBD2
TGCGCCAGCAGTCAAGGCGGGGGGAACTACGAGCAGTACTTC
CASSQGGGNYEQYF
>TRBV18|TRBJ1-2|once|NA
TGTGCCAGCTCTCCAAACCTGGAGGGCTATGGCTACACCTTC
CASSPNLEGYGYTF
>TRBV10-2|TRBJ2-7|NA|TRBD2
TGCGCCAGCAGGCAGGGACTAGCGGGAGGGTACGAGCAGTACTTC
CASRQGLAGGYEQYF
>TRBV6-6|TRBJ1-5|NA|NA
TGTGCCTCCGCGCGGGTAACTCAGCCCCAGCATTTT
CASARVTQPQHF
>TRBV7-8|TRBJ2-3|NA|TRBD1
TGTGCCAGCAGCTTATCCCCTTATAACAGGGGCGCAGATACGCAGTATTTT
CASSLSPYNRGADTQYF
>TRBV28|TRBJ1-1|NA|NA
TGTGCCAGCAGCCGAGGGGGGAACACTGAAGCTTTCTTT
CASSRGGNTEAFF
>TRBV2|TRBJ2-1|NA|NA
TGTGCCAGCAGTGAGACAGGGAGGTACAATGAGCAGTTCTTC
CASSETGRYNEQFF
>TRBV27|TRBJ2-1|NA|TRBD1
TGTGCCAGCAGTTTTCGGGACAGGGGTCCCAATGAGCAGTTCTTC
CASSFRDRGPNEQFF
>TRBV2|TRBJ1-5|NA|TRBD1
TGTGCCAGCAGTGAGGGACAGATACCCAATCAGCCCCAGCATTTT
CASSEGQIPNQPQHF
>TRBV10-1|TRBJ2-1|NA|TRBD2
TGCGCCAGCAGTGACGCGGGGGGCTCCTACAATGAGCAGTTCTTC
CASSDAGGSYNEQFF
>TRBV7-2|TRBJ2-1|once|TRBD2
TGTGCCAGCAGCCTACTAGCGGGAGGGCGGCGTGAGCAGTTCTTC
CASSLLAGGRREQFF
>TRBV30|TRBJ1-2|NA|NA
TGTGCCTGGAGTGCCAAATTCACAGGGTCATTCTATGGCTACACCTTC
CAWSAKFTGSFYGYTF
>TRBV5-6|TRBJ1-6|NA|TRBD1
TGTGCCAGCAGCTTGGTTTTACCGGGACAGGGTCATTCACCCCTCCACTTT
CASSLVLPGQGHSPLHF
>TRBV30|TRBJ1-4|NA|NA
TGTGCCTGGAGCACGCGGGGGGGTGCAACTAATGAAAAACTGTTTTTT
CAWSTRGGATNEKLFF
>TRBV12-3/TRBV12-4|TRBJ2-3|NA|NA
TGTGCCAGCAGTTTATCGGTCACAGATACGCAGTATTTT
CASSLSVTDTQYF
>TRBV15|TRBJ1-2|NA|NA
TGTGCCACCAGCAGAGTCCCGGTCTCTAACTATGGCTACACCTTC
CATSRVPVSNYGYTF
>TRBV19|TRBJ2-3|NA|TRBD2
TGTGCCAGTAGTATAGCTAGCGGGCGCACAGATACGCAGTATTTT
CASSIASGRTDTQYF
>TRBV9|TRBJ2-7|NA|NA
TGTGCCAGCAGCGTAGGGGCCCGAGGGATCTACGAGCAGTACTTC
CASSVGARGIYEQYF
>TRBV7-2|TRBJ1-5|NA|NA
TGTGCCAGCAGCTTAGGCCCGGAGCAGCCCCAGCATTTT
CASSLGPEQPQHF
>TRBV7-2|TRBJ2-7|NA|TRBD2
TGTGCCAGCAGCTTATCGGCCAGCGGGGGAGGATACGAGCAGTACTTC
CASSLSASGGGYEQYF
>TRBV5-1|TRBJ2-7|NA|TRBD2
TGCGCCAGCAGCCCGAACTCGGGAGGGTCCTACGAGCAGTACTTC
CASSPNSGGSYEQYF
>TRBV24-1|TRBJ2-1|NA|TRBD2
TGTGCCACCAGTGATTGGGGACTAGCGGGAGGTGGGGTGCAGTTCTTC
CATSDWGLAGGGVQFF
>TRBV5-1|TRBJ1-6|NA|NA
TGCGCCAGCAGACGGGCGCAGGGTAATTCACCCCTCCACTTT
CASRRAQGNSPLHF
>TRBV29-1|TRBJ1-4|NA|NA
TGCAGCGTTGAGTCCGAGGGGAGGGGTGAAAAACTGTTTTTT
CSVESEGRGEKLFF
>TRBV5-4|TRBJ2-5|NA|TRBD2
TGTGCCAGCGGACAGACTAGCGGGGGGAGAAGAGGTGAGACCCAGTACTTC
CASGQTSGGRRGETQYF
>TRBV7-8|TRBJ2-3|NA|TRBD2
TGTGCCAGCAGCTTTAGCGGGCTCCGGCAGAACACAGATACGCAGTATTTT
CASSFSGLRQNTDTQYF
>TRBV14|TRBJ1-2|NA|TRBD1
TGTGCCAGCAGCCGAAGTGGGACAGACCACTATGGCTACACCTTC
CASSRSGTDHYGYTF
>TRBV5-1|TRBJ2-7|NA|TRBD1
TGCGCCAGCAGCTTGACCTCTCCGGGACAGATGTACGAGCAGTACTTC
CASSLTSPGQMYEQYF
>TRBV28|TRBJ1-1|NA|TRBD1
TGTGCCAGCAGTCCCGGACAGGGGGTAGGCACTGAAGCTTTCTTT
CASSPGQGVGTEAFF
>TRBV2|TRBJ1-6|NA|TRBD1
TGTGCCAGCAGGGACAGGGGGAATTCACCCCTCCACTTT
CASRDRGNSPLHF
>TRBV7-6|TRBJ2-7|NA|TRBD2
TGTGCCAGCAGCTTACGGTTCGGGACTAGCTACGAGCAGTACTTC
CASSLRFGTSYEQYF